These 20 T cell receptor beta chains were sequenced from one sample in a study of T cells in Graves' hyperthyroidism and ophthalmopathy (dated 2019 in TCRdb). Receptor amplification or capture employed multiplex PCR. The reads were generated on an Illumina HiSeq 2000. Amplification of TCR beta CDR3 regions was carried out from RNA transcripts. The first round of RT-PCR for the TCR CDR3 was performed with the HTBI primer set and the Qiagen OneStep RT-PCR kit. TCRdb took the public reads, trimmed them with fastp at Q25, ran MiXCR for clone calling and kept in-frame beta chains. Merged by CDR3 protein, the rows form single entries marked with the most common genes and DNA. The sample includes under 750,000 distinct CDR3 sequences, with over 15% observed a single time. The ten largest clonotypes hold about a sixth of the sample. The source material was blood. All receptors derive from a woman aged 45-60 years with Graves' hyperthyroidism that later progressed to Graves' ophthalmopathy.

This clonotype was counted a few times. V usage is TRBV5-1 and J usage is TRBJ2-5; no firm D call. V was clipped by 2 bases and J by 2 bases, with 10 bases between them. CDR1 and CDR2 from the germline V gene are SGHRS and YFSETQ. CDR3 length: 14 residues. The CDR3 reads CASSLTANQETQYF. Written as DNA, the CDR3 is TGCGCCAGCAGCTTAACAGCAAATCAAGAGACCCAGTACTTC. Supplemented by reference TRBV5-1 and TRBJ2-5, the full variable domain reads KAGVTQTPRYLIKTRGQQVTLSCSPISGHRSVSWYQQTPGQGLQFLFEYFSETQRNKGNFPGRFSGRQFSNSRSEMNVSTLELGDSALYLCASSLTANQETQYFGPGTRLLVL.

The chain recombines TRBV9 with TRBJ2-5; D unclear. Germline CDR1 is SGDLS and CDR2 is YYNGEE. The CDR3 is made up of 16 amino acids. The V end lost 3 bases, the J end lost 2 bases, and 17 bases lay between the germline ends. In DNA, the CDR3 is TGTGCCAGCAGCGCCAACCCCCAGACTGATCAAGAGACCCAGTACTTC. It is translated as CASSANPQTDQETQYF. Full variable domain (missing parts from reference TRBV9 and TRBJ2-5): DSGVTQTPKHLITATGQRVTLRCSPRSGDLSVYWYQQSLDQGLQFLIQYYNGEERAKGNILERFSAQQFPDLHSELNLSSLELGDSALYFCASSANPQTDQETQYFGPGTRLLVL.

This clonotype has a handful of counts. In DNA, the CDR3 is TGTGCCAGCAGTACAGGAGCCTACGAGCAGTACTTC. As protein: CASSTGAYEQYF. The chain carries TRBV27 and TRBJ2-7; tentative D call: TRBD1 (5 bases). Trimming shortened V by 5 bases and J by 2 bases, and 7 bases separated the two germline ends. Germline-derived CDR1 and CDR2 are MNHEY and SMNVEV (reference sequence). This CDR3 comprises 12 residues.

This clonotype showed up many times. The V and J genes are TRBV7-2 and TRBJ2-5; 8 bases line up with TRBD1. J gave up 5 bases and V 6 bases, and 17 bases lay outside the gene matches. Germline CDR1 is SGHTA and CDR2 is FQGNSA. The CDR3 loop spans 17 amino acids. CDR3 protein: CASRRTQSGQGRETQYF. The DNA for the CDR3 is TGTGCCAGCAGACGAACGCAATCAGGACAGGGTCGGGAGACCCAGTACTTC.

The chain recombines TRBV27 with TRBJ2-1, with a possible D match to TRBD1 (6 bases). CDR1 MNHEY and CDR2 SMNVEV come from the germline V gene (reference sequence). The CDR3 is 17 residues long. V was pared by 5 bases and J by 5 bases, with 22 bases between. CDR3 residues: CASSPGTLRSPNNEQFF. In DNA, the CDR3 is TGTGCCAGCAGTCCAGGGACACTTCGGTCCCCAAACAATGAGCAGTTCTTC.

This clonotype was observed a handful of times. The V call is TRBV27, the J call TRBJ2-6; D perhaps matches TRBD1 (6 bases). Per the germline V gene, CDR1 is MNHEY and CDR2 is SMNVEV (reference sequence). CDR3 length: 14 amino acids. V was cut by 6 bases and J by 4 bases, with 10 bases left in between. CDR3 nucleotides: TGTGCCAGCAGCAACAGGGCCGGGGCCAACGTCCTGACTTTC. It encodes CASSNRAGANVLTF.

The CDR3 reads CASSIQGRVNEQFF. CDR3 in DNA: TGTGCCAGTAGTATCCAGGGGAGGGTGAATGAGCAGTTCTTC. V and J are TRBV19 and TRBJ2-1; possible D gene TRBD2, 7 bases. CDR1 LNHDA and CDR2 SQIVND come from the germline V gene (reference sequence). CDR3 length: 14 residues. V was shortened by 3 bases and J by 7 bases, with 13 bases between the two germline ends.

This clonotype was counted at least ten times. The chain is built from TRBV7-8 and TRBJ1-1; maybe TRBD1 (5 bases). V was pared by 4 bases and J by 2 bases, with 11 bases between. The CDR3 loop spans 14 amino acids. The germline CDR1 and CDR2 sequences are SGHVS and FQNEAQ. The CDR3: CASSSGRGNTEAFF. The CDR3 region has the DNA TGTGCCAGCAGCTCGGGACGGGGAAACACTGAAGCTTTCTTT.

This clonotype was seen ten or more times. CDR3 amino acids: CASSQVTFGYPEAFF. The DNA of the CDR3 is TGTGCCAGCAGCCAAGTCACGTTCGGGTACCCTGAAGCTTTCTTT. This chain connects TRBV3-1 to TRBJ1-1, with D unresolved. V was pared by 1 base and J by 6 bases, with 15 bases between. Germline CDR1 LGHDT, CDR2 YNNKEL (reference sequence). The CDR3 extends over 15 amino acids.

This rearrangement joins TRBV6-2 or TRBV6-3 to TRBJ2-2; 7 bases line up with TRBD2. With V trimmed by 5 bases and J by 4 bases, 4 bases remained unmatched. Germline CDR1 is MNHEY and CDR2 is SVGEGT. The CDR3 spans 14 residues. The CDR3 protein is CASSRTSATGELFF. The DNA of the CDR3 is TGTGCCAGCAGTCGAACTAGCGCCACCGGGGAGCTGTTTTTT.

This clonotype was seen more than once but under ten times. Mismatch with germline at one junction end may stem from a read error. The J gene is TRBJ1-2, the V gene TRBV29-1, with D unclear. The CDR3 length is 13 residues. Germline CDR1 reads SQVTM; CDR2 reads ANQGSEA. CDR3 DNA sequence: TGCAGCGTTGGGCCTTCGTCTAACTGTGGCTACACCTTC. Translation: CSVGPSSNCGYTF.

This clonotype was counted only a few times. This chain connects TRBV20-1 to TRBJ1-5; D gene ambiguous. Germline CDR1 and CDR2: DFQATT and SNEGSKA (reference sequence). V shed 2 bases and J shed 5 bases, with 10 bases lying between them. The CDR3 extends over 13 amino acids. DNA for the CDR3: TGCAGTGCTAGAAATTCTGGCGATCAGCCCCAGCATTTT. It specifies CSARNSGDQPQHF.

V gene TRBV19 combines with J gene TRBJ2-3; TRBD1 is a possible D gene (5 bases). From germline, CDR1 is LNHDA and CDR2 SQIVND (reference sequence). The CDR3 is made up of 16 amino acids. V was clipped by 2 bases and J by 0 bases, with 12 bases between them. For the CDR3, the DNA is TGTGCCAGTAGTATAACGACAGCTTCTAGCACAGATACGCAGTATTTT. This translates into CASSITTASSTDTQYF.

CDR3 loop: CSVALTGINTEAFF. The CDR3 DNA follows: TGCAGCGTTGCCCTCACGGGGATAAACACTGAAGCTTTCTTT. The genes are TRBV29-1 and TRBJ1-1; no firm D call. Germline CDR1 is SQVTM and CDR2 is ANQGSEA. Trimming pared 4 bases from V and 2 bases from J, leaving 14 bases between. The CDR3 is made up of 14 amino acids.

This clonotype was found many times. This chain connects TRBV6-5 to TRBJ1-3; D is ambiguous. CDR1 MNHEY and CDR2 SVGAGI come from the germline V gene. V dropped 0 bases and J dropped 4 bases, with 13 bases sitting between them. The CDR3 contains 16 residues. This CDR3 is CASSYSAREGGNTIYF. Written as DNA, the CDR3 is TGTGCCAGCAGTTACTCCGCCCGGGAGGGAGGAAACACCATATATTTT.

The chain is built from TRBV6-2 or TRBV6-3 and TRBJ2-5; D ambiguous. Germline assignment: CDR1 MNHEY and CDR2 SVGEGT. This CDR3 spans 16 amino acids. Trimming pared 2 bases from V and 5 bases from J, leaving 18 bases between. The CDR3 reads CASSYGGPPGRETQYF. The DNA of the CDR3 is TGTGCCAGCAGTTACGGTGGGCCGCCCGGACGCGAGACCCAGTACTTC.

This clonotype was seen ten or more times. This rearrangement joins TRBV18 to TRBJ2-1; TRBD2 is a possible D gene (6 bases). V was clipped by 8 bases and J by 7 bases, with 21 bases between them. CDR3 length: 15 residues. CDR1 is KGHSH and CDR2 is LQKENI in the germline V gene. In nucleotides, the CDR3 is TGTGCCAGCCGGCCCACGGGGGACCCAGGGAATGAGCAGTTCTTC. Amino acid sequence: CASRPTGDPGNEQFF. The variable domain in full, completed from reference TRBV18 and TRBJ2-1, reads NAGVMQNPRHLVRRRGQEARLRCSPMKGHSHVYWYRQLPEEGLKFMVYLQKENIIDESGMPKERFSAEFPKEGPSILRIQQVVRGDSAAYFCASRPTGDPGNEQFFGPGTRLTVL.

This clonotype was found a few times. The chain carries TRBV30 and TRBJ2-7; 10 bases map to TRBD1. Germline values: CDR1 GTSNPN, CDR2 SVGIG (reference sequence). After removal of 4 bases from V and 5 bases from J, the junction contained 8 bases not matched to a gene. The CDR3 is 14 residues long. The chain's CDR3 is CAWNSGTGVHEQYF. The CDR3 region has the DNA TGTGCCTGGAACTCCGGGACAGGGGTTCACGAGCAGTACTTC. The full variable domain, rest sourced from reference TRBV30 and TRBJ2-7, is SQTIHQWPATLVQPVGSPLSLECTVEGTSNPNLYWYRQAAGRGLQLLFYSVGIGQISSEVPQNLSASRPQDRQFILSSKKLLLSDSGFYLCAWNSGTGVHEQYFGPGTRLTVT.

The gene calls are TRBV19 and TRBJ2-1; no reliable D call. Trimming cost V 3 bases and J 3 bases, with 9 bases left between them. CDR1 is LNHDA and CDR2 is SQIVND in the germline V gene (reference sequence). The CDR3 is 14 amino acids. Written as DNA, the CDR3 is TGTGCCAGTAGTATTATGGGCAGCTACAATGAGCAGTTCTTC. Its translation: CASSIMGSYNEQFF.

The rearrangement links TRBV4-2 to TRBJ1-2; 9 nucleotides line up with TRBD1. V lost 4 bases and J lost 0; bases outside the gene matches: 6. Germline CDR1 reads LGHNA; CDR2 reads YNFKEQ. CDR3 length: 16 residues. The CDR3 coding sequence is TGTGCCAGCAGCCCGGGGGACAGGGATACTAACTATGGCTACACCTTC. This codes for CASSPGDRDTNYGYTF.